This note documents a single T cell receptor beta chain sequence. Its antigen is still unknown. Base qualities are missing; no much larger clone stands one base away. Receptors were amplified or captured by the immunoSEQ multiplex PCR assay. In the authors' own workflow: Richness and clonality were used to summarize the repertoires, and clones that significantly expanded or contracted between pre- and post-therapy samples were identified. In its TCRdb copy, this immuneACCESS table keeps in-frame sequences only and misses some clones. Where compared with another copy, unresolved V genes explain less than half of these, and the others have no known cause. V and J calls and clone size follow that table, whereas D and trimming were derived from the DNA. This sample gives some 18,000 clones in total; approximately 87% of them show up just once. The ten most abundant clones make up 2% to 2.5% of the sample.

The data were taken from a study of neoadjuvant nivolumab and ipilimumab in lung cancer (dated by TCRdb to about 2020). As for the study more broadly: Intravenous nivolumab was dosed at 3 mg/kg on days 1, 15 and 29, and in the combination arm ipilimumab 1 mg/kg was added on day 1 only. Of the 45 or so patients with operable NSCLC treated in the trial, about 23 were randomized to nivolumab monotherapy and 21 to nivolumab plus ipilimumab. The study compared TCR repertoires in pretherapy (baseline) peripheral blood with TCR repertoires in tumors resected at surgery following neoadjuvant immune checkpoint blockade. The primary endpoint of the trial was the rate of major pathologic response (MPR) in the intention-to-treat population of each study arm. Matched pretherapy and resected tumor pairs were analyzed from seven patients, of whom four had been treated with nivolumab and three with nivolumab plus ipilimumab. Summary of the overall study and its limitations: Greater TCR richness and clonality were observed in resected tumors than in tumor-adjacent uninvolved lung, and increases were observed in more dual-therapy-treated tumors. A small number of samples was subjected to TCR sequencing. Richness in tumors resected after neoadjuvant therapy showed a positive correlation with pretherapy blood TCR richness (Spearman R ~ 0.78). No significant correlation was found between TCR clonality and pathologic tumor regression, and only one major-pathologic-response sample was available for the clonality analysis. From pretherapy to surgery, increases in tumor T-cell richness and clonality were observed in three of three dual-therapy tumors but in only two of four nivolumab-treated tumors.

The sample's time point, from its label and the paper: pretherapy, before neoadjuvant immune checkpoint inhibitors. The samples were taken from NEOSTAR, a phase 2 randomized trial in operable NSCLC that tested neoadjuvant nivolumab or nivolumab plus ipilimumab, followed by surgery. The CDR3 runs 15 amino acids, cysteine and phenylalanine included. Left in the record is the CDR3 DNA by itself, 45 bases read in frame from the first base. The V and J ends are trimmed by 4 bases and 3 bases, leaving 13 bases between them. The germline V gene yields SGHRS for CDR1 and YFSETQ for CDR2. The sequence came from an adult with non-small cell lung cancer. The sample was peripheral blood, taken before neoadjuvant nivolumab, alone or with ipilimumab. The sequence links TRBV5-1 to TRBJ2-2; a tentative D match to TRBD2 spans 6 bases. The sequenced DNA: TGCGCCAGCAGCCTGGGGGGATCGCACACCGGGGAGCTGTTTTTT. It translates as CASSLGGSHTGELFF.